The T cell receptor beta chain described here comes from a study of regulatory T cells in long-lasting Graves disease. Looking at the study overall: Antithyroid drug intake by newly diagnosed Graves' patients had lasted under 3 months.

Time point noted: newly diagnosed GD, antithyroid drugs for less than 3 months. PBMCs provided the RNA from which the TCR library was made. Library construction for TCR beta used iRepertoire HTBI primers and Arm-PCR of CDR3 regions. TCRdb reprocessed the multiplex PCR reads via MiXCR and lists one record per CDR3 protein. The sample consists of 450,000 to 650,000 distinct CDR3 sequences, 15% to 20% of them appearing once. Findings and caveats of the study: Between persistent patients, thousands of public clonotypes were shared, exceeding the roughly 1,000 shared between new patients. Patients with persistent disease showed a bias toward TRBV28, TRBJ1-2 and TRBJ2-5.

Germline trimming cut 5 bases from V and 7 bases from J; bases unmatched to any gene: 8. From germline, CDR1 is MNHEY and CDR2 SVGEGT. The CDR3 is made up of 17 amino acids. Note on this clonotype: What it binds is not known.

The same sample was also used in a study of T cells in Graves' hyperthyroidism and ophthalmopathy. That work states: Patients were aged 18 to 65, had disease duration under 2 months, and had newly diagnosed hyperthyroidism.

This sequence joins TRBV6-2 or TRBV6-3 and TRBJ2-1; 16 nucleotides line up with TRBD2. This sequence originates from a woman aged 35 to 59 with Graves disease. This specimen was peripheral blood mononuclear cells (PBMCs), taken at new diagnosis, from a patient treated with antithyroid drugs. The CDR3 region has the DNA TGTGCCAGCAGTCGGCTCGGGACTAGCGGGGGGGGGAATGAGCAGTTCTTC. Translation gives CASSRLGTSGGGNEQFF.